This T cell receptor beta chain was captured by sequencing in a study of human T cells and chemical hapten exposure. About the study: Weekly administration of diphenylcyclopropenone to the scalp of patients continued throughout the roughly 25-week study. Alopecia areata, totalis or universalis was found in mostly female patients. General study results and limits: Patch test score showed a positive correlation with PT1 expanded TCR counts.

Only a few counts were recorded for this clonotype. Its antigen is still unknown. The sample's time point: patch test 3, about 24 weeks after DPC sensitization. Treatment meaning: therapeutic diphenylcyclopropenone sensitization with weekly scalp DPC. Germline V gene data show CDR1 as SGDLS and CDR2 as YYNGEE. The V and J ends lost 3 bases and 7 bases, in that order; junction bases with no gene match: 11. CDR3 length equals 16 residues. Via MiXCR, TCRdb re-called the RACE reads, giving one row per CDR3 protein. The sample records about 97,000 distinct CDR3 sequences, roughly 27% being singletons. This receptor was taken from a man in his forties with alopecia areata. Some clones in this sample may be carry-over from other donors' samples. This chain links TRBV9 with TRBJ1-4; 8 nucleotides match TRBD1. Material: whole blood, obtained in connection with sensitization to the hapten diphenylcyclopropenone (DPC). The CDR3 region is CASSAVSGTGSEKLFF. In nucleotides, the CDR3 is TGTGCCAGCAGCGCTGTCTCCGGGACAGGAAGTGAAAAACTGTTTTTT. The full variable domain, in which reference TRBV9 and TRBJ1-4 provide the parts outside the CDR3, is DSGVTQTPKHLITATGQRVTLRCSPRSGDLSVYWYQQSLDQGLQFLIQYYNGEERAKGNILERFSAQQFPDLHSELNLSSLELGDSALYFCASSAVSGTGSEKLFFGSGTQLSVL.